This T cell receptor beta chain was obtained from a study of blood T cell repertoires in COVID-19. The overall study: PBMCs, B-cell-depleted T cells, or T cells were the source of the cDNA or gDNA that made up the material.

Seattle researchers signed up patients amid active infection and tracked them longitudinally. This clone came up once. Per the authors' pipeline: Researchers report that nucleated cell counts were estimated from reference gene primer amplification. This table comes from immunoSEQ multiplex PCR, and its TCRdb copy is limited to in-frame clones, with some not included. The DNA gave D and trimming, while V, J and clone size come from that table. The top ten hold 1.3% of the sample, which has roughly 200,000 clones, 75% to 85% seen once. There are 15 residues in the CDR3. Germline-derived CDR1 and CDR2 are MNHEY and SVGAGI. V was clipped by 0 bases and J by 0 bases, with 8 bases between them.

The clonotype originates from a woman in her 30s with COVID-19, enrolled during active disease. This sequence joins TRBV6-5 and TRBJ1-1; D uncertain. The sample consisted of peripheral blood. For the CDR3, the DNA is TGTGCCAGCAGTTACTCGACATTTATGAACACTGAAGCTTTCTTT. Translation gives CASSYSTFMNTEAFF.